This T cell receptor (beta chain) was observed in a study of response to subunit inactivated influenza vaccine. General study points: Few additional T cells are recruited per seasonal influenza vaccination, authors suggested.

TCRdb re-called the RT-PCR reads with MiXCR, one entry per CDR3 protein. The sample consists of 530,000 or so distinct CDR3 sequences, approximately 14% of them appearing once. Points on this clonotype: Its specificity is unknown.

This clonotype was obtained from a man aged 45-65 years who received an inactivated influenza vaccine. The sample in question was PBMCs from blood, obtained about 13 days after vaccination.

Here the CDR3 reads CAARAGTFQFNEQFF. The CDR3 coding sequence is TGTGCCGCCAGAGCCGGGACTTTTCAATTCAATGAGCAGTTCTTC. V and J are TRBV10-3 and TRBJ2-1; D may be TRBD2 (6 bases). The germline V gene has CDR1 ENHRY and CDR2 SYGVKD. The V end lost 11 bases, the J end lost 6 bases, and 23 bases lay between the germline ends. The CDR3 extends over 15 amino acids.